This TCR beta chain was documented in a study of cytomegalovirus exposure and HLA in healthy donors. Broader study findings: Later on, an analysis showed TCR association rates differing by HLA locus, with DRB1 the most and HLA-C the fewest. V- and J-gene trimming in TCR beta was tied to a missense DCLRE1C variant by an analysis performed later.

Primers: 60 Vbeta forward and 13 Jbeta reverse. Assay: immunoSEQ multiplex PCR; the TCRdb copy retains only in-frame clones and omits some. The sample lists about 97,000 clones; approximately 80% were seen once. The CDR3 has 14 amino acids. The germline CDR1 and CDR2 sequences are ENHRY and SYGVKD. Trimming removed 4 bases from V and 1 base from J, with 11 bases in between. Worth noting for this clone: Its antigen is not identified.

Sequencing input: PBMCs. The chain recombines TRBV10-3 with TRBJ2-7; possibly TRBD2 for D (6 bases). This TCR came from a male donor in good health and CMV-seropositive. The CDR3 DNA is TGTGCCATCAGTGGTCCAGGGACTTCCTACGAGCAGTACTTC. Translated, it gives CAISGPGTSYEQYF.